Reported below is one TCR beta chain. Generated by immunoSEQ multiplex PCR, the TCRdb table keeps only in-frame clones and is missing some. This sample yields 55,000 to 75,000 clones, of which 80% are seen a single time; about 18% belongs to the top ten. The data are from a study of blood T cell repertoires in COVID-19. Study-wide context: Sites in the United States, Italy and Spain provided acute and convalescent COVID-19 samples. T cells, B-cell-depleted T cells, or PBMCs supplied cDNA or gDNA.

Germline V gene sequence: CDR1 KGHDR, CDR2 SFDVKD. V dropped 4 bases and J dropped 7; count of bases not matched to a gene: 7. CDR3 length equals 15 residues. The chain recombines TRBV24-1 with TRBJ1-5, with TRBD1 matching over 9 bases. The clonotype originates from a man in his 70s who had recovered from COVID-19. Sequencing was done on a sample of peripheral blood. CDR3 protein: CATSEGTGSGQPQHF. In DNA, the CDR3 is TGTGCCACCAGTGAGGGGACAGGGTCCGGACAGCCCCAGCATTTT.